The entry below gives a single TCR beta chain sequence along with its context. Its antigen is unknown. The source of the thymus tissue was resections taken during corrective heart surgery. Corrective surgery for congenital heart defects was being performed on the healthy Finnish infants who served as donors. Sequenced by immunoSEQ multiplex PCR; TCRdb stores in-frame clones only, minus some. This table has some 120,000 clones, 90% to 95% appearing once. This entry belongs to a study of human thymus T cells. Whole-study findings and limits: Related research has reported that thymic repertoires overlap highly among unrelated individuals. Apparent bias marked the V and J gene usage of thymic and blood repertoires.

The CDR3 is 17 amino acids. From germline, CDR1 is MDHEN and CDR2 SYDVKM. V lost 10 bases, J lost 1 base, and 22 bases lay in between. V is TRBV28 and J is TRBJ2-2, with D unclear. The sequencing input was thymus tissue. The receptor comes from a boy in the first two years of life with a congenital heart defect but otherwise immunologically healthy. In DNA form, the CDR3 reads TGTGCCACCGAAAGACTGACCCATCCTTTGAACACCGGGGAGCTGTTTTTT. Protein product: CATERLTHPLNTGELFF. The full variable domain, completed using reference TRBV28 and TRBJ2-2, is DVKVTQSSRYLVKRTGEKVFLECVQDMDHENMFWYRQDPGLGLRLIYFSYDVKMKEKGDIPEGYSVSREKKERFSLILESASTNQTSMYLCATERLTHPLNTGELFFGEGSRLTVL.